This T cell receptor (beta chain) was captured in a study of shared clonotypes between healthy human individuals. A note on this clone: Its antigen is unknown.

The CDR3 has 19 residues. Per germline, CDR1 SGHVS and CDR2 FQNEAQ. V lost 2 bases and J 0 bases, leaving 22 bases between the germline ends. Study-wide results and caveats: Generally, naive subsets came out with larger estimated richness than memory subsets.

Profiled with immunoSEQ multiplex PCR; TCRdb holds only in-frame clones, not every one. Of about 110,000 clones in the sample, 67% were seen once. The V and J genes are TRBV7-8 and TRBJ1-2; D not resolved. The sample taken for sequencing was memory CD8+ T cells sorted from blood. The subset denotes: CD45RO+ cells pooled with CCR7-negative TemRA cells. This TCR was sampled from a woman in her thirties in good health. CDR3 DNA sequence: TGTGCCAGCAGCTTAACGCGGGTAGGCAGCCACCGCACTAACTATGGCTACACCTTC. Protein sequence: CASSLTRVGSHRTNYGYTF. Combining the CDR3 with reference TRBV7-8 and TRBJ1-2 gives the whole variable domain GAGVSQSPRYKVAKRGQDVALRCDPISGHVSLFWYQQALGQGPEFLTYFQNEAQLDKSGLPSDRFFAERPEGSVSTLKIQRTQQEDSAVYLCASSLTRVGSHRTNYGYTFGSGTRLTVV.